The 2 T cell receptor beta chains given below trace back to one sample, sequenced in a study of siplizumab effects on memory and regulatory T cells. The method was immunoSEQ multiplex PCR; TCRdb's version includes in-frame clones alone and lacks a portion of them. The repertoire has tens of thousands of clones, 95% to 97% of them found once; the top ten carry approximately 0.59%. The material sequenced was naive CD4+ T cells sorted from blood. The receptors here all came from a human donor in good health.

The chain joins TRBV5-4 to TRBJ2-6; D remains ambiguous. Germline CDR1 is SGHNT and CDR2 is YYREEE (reference sequence). There are 15 residues in the CDR3. V was clipped by 3 bases and J by 2 bases, with 9 bases between them. The CDR3 region has the DNA TGTGCCAGCAGCTCAAAGGATGCTGGGGCCAACGTCCTGACTTTC. Protein product: CASSSKDAGANVLTF. The entire variable domain, with the rest obtained from reference TRBV5-4 and TRBJ2-6, is as follows: ETGVTQSPTHLIKTRGQQVTLRCSSQSGHNTVSWYQQALGQGPQFIFQYYREEENGRGNFPPRFSGLQFPNYSSELNVNALELDDSALYLCASSSKDAGANVLTFGAGSRLTVL.

This chain connects TRBV7-3 to TRBJ1-1; D call uncertain. Germline assignment: CDR1 SGHTA and CDR2 FQGTGA. The CDR3 spans 13 residues. V was clipped by 5 bases and J by 1 base, with 8 bases between them. The CDR3: CASSHNRNTEAFF. CDR3 sequence (DNA): TGTGCCAGCAGCCATAACAGGAACACTGAAGCTTTCTTT.